This T cell receptor (beta chain) was recorded in a study of T cells in tuberculosis. The protocol was immunoSEQ multiplex PCR, while the TCRdb copy is restricted to in-frame clones and leaves out a portion. The sample lists about 43,000 clones, approximately 94% occurring once. The sequencing input was PBMCs. The clonotype originates from a donor aged 10 to 29 with latent tuberculosis or without tuberculosis infection. Some clones in this sample may be carry-over from other donors' samples.

The CDR3 region is CASSYSPRQGYEQYF. As DNA, the CDR3 is TGTGCCAGCAGTTACAGCCCTCGACAGGGGTACGAGCAGTACTTC. This chain uses TRBV6-6 with TRBJ2-7, with 8 nucleotides matching TRBD1. CDR1 and CDR2 (germline): MNHNY, SVGAGI (reference sequence). This CDR3 region has 15 residues. With 2 bases clipped from V and 4 bases from J, the junction kept 7 bases outside the gene matches.